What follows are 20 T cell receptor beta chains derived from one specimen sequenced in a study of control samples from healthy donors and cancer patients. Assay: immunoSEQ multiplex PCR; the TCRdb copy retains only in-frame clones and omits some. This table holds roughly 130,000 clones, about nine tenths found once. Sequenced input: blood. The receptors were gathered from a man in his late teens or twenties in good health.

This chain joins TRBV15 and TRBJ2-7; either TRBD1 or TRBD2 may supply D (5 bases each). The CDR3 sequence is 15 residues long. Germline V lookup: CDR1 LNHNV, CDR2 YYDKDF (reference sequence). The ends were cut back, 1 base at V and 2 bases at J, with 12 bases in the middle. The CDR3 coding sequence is TGTGCCACCAGCAGAGCCCGGGACGGACCCTACGAGCAGTACTTC. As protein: CATSRARDGPYEQYF.

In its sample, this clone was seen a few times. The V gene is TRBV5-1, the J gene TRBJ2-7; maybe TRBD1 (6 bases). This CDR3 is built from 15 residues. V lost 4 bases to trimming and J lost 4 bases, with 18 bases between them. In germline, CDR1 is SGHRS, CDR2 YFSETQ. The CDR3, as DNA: TGCGCCAGCAGCCCACTGATTGACAGGAAATACGAGCAGTACTTC. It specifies CASSPLIDRKYEQYF.

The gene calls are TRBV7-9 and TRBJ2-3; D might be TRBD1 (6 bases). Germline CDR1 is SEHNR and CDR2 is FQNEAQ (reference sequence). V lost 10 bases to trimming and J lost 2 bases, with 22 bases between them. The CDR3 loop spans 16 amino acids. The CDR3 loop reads CATQKPQGRPTDTQYF. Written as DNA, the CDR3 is TGTGCCACCCAAAAACCCCAGGGGAGACCCACAGATACGCAGTATTTT. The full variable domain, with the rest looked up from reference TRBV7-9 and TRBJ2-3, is DTGVSQNPRHKITKRGQNVTFRCDPISEHNRLYWYRQTLGQGPEFLTYFQNEAQLEKSRLLSDRFSAERPKGSFSTLEIQRTEQGDSAMYLCATQKPQGRPTDTQYFGPGTRLTVL.

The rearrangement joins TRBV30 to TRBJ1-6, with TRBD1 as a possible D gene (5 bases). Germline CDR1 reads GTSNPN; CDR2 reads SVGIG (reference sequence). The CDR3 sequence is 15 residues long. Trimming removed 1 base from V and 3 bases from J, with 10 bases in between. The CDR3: CAWSGYGGYNSPLHF. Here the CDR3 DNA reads TGTGCCTGGAGTGGATACGGGGGCTATAATTCACCCCTCCACTTT.

CDR3 nucleotides: TGTGCCAGCAGTTTGGCGGGCACTGAAGCTTTCTTT. It encodes CASSLAGTEAFF. J is TRBJ1-1 and V is TRBV6-6; D uncertain. Trimming pared 4 bases from V and 4 bases from J, leaving 7 bases between. This CDR3 is built from 12 residues. Germline V CDR1 and CDR2: MNHNY, SVGAGI (reference sequence).

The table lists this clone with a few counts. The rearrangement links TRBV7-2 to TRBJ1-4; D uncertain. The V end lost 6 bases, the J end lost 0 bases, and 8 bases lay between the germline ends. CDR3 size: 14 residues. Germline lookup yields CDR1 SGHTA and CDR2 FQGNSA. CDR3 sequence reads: CASRSKPTNEKLFF. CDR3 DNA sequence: TGTGCCAGCAGATCGAAGCCAACTAATGAAAAACTGTTTTTT.

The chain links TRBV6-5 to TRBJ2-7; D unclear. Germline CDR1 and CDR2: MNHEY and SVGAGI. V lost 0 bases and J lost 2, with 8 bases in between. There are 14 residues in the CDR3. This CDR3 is CASSYSKDTYEQYV. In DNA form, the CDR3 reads TGTGCCAGCAGTTACTCGAAGGATACCTACGAGCAGTACGTC.

CDR3 nucleotides: TGTGCCTGGAGTGTGGGGACAGGGGCCTCCGAGGAGCTGTTTTTT. Amino acid sequence: CAWSVGTGASEELFF. This chain uses TRBV30 with TRBJ2-2; 10 bases are shared with TRBD1. Germline CDR1 is GTSNPN and CDR2 is SVGIG (reference sequence). J was trimmed by 10 bases and V by 0 bases; bases with no gene match: 8. The CDR3 consists of 15 residues.

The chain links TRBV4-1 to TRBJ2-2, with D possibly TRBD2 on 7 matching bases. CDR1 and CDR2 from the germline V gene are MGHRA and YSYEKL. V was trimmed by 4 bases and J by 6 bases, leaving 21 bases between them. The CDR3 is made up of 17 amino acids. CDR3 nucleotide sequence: TGCGCCAGCAGCCCCGGGGGGCAGGGCGTACTGGCCGGGGAGCTGTTTTTT. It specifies CASSPGGQGVLAGELFF.

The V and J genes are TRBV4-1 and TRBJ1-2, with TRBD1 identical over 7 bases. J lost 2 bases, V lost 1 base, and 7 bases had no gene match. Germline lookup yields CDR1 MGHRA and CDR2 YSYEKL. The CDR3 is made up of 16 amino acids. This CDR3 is CASSQGSGRGNYGYTF. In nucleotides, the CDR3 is TGCGCCAGCAGCCAAGGATCCGGCAGGGGGAACTATGGCTACACCTTC.

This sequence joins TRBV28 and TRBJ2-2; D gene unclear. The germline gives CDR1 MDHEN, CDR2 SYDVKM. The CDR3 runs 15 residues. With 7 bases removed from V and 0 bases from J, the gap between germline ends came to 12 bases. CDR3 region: CASTDMLANTGELFF. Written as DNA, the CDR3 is TGTGCCAGCACCGACATGCTTGCGAACACCGGGGAGCTGTTTTTT.

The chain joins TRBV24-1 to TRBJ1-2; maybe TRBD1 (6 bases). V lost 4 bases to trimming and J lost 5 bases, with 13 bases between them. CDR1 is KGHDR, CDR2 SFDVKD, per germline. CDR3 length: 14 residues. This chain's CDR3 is CATSEASRGYGYTF. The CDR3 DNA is TGTGCCACCAGTGAAGCCTCCAGGGGATATGGCTACACCTTC.

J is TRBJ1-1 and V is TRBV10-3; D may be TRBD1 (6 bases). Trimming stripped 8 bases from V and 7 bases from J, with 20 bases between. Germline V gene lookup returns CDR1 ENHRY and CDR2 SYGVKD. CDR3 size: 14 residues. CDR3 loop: CAIGREGGAFEAFF. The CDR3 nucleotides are TGTGCCATCGGCCGGGAGGGGGGGGCTTTTGAAGCTTTCTTT.

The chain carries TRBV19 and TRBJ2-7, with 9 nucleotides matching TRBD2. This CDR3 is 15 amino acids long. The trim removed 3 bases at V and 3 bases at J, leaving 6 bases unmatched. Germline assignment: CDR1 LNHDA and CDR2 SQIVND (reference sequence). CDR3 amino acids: CASSIGGGARYEQYF. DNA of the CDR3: TGTGCCAGTAGTATTGGCGGGGGGGCCCGCTACGAGCAGTACTTC.

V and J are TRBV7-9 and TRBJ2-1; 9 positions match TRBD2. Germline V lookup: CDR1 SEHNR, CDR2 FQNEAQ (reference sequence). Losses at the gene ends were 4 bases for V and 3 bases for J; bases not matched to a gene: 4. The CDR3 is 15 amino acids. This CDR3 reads CASSSTSGYYNEQFF. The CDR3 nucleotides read TGTGCCAGCAGCTCGACTAGCGGATACTACAATGAGCAGTTCTTC.

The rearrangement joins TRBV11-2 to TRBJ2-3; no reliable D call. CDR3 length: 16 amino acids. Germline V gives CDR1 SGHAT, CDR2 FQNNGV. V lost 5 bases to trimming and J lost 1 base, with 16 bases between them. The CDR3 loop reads CASSPVSGSRTDTQYF. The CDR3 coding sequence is TGTGCCAGCAGCCCCGTCTCGGGCAGCCGCACAGATACGCAGTATTTT.

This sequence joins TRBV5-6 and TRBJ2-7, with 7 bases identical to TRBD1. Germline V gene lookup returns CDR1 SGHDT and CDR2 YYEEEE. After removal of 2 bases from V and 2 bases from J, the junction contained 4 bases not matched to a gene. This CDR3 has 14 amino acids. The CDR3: CASSLNRGAYEQYV. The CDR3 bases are TGTGCCAGCAGCTTAAACAGGGGCGCCTACGAGCAGTACGTC.

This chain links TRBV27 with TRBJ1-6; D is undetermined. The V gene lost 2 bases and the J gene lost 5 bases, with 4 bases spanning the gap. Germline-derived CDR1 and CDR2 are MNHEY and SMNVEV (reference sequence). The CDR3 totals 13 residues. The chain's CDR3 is CASSLGDNSPLHF. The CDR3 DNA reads TGTGCCAGCAGTTTAGGCGATAATTCACCCCTCCACTTT.

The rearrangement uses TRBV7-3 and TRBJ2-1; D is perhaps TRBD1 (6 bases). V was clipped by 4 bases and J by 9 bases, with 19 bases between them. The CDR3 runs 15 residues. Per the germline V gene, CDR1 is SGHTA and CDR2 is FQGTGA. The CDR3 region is CASSSEGTGLREQFF. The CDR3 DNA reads TGTGCCAGCAGCTCCGAGGGAACAGGGCTACGTGAGCAGTTCTTC. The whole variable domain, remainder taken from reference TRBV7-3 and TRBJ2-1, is GAGVSQTPSNKVTEKGKYVELRCDPISGHTALYWYRQSLGQGPEFLIYFQGTGAADDSGLPNDRFFAVRPEGSVSTLKIQRTERGDSAVYLCASSSEGTGLREQFFGPGTRLTVL.

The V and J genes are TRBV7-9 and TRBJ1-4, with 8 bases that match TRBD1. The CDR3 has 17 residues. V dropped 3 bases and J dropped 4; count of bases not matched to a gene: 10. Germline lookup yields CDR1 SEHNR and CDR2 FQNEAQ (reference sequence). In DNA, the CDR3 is TGTGCCAGCAGCTTGCCCGGGACAGGTGAATATAATGAAAAACTGTTTTTT. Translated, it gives CASSLPGTGEYNEKLFF.